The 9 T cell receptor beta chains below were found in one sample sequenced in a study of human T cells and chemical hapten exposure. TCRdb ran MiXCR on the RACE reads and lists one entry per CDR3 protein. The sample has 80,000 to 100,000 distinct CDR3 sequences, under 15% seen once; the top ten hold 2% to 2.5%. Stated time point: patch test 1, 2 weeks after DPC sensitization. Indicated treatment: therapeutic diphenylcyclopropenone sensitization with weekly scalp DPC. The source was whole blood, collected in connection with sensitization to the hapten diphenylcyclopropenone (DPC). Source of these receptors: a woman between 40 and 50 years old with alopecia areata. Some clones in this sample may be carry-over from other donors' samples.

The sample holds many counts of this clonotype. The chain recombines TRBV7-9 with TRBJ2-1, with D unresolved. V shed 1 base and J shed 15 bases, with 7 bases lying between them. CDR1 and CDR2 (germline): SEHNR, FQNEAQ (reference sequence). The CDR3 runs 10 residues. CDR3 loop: CASSLGAGFF. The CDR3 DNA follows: TGTGCCAGCAGCTTAGGCGCCGGGTTCTTC.

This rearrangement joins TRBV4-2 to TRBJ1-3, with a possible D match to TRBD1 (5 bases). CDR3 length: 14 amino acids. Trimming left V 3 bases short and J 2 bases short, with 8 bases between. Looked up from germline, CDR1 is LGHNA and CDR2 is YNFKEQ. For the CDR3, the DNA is TGTGCCAGCAGCCAGCGCAGGGCTGGAAACACCATATATTTT. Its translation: CASSQRRAGNTIYF.

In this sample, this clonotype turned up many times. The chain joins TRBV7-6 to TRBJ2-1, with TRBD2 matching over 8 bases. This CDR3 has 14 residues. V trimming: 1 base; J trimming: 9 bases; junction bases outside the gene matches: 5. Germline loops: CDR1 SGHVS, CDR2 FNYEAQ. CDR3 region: CASSLEGLAGEQFF. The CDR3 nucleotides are TGTGCCAGCAGCTTAGAAGGGCTAGCGGGTGAGCAGTTCTTC.

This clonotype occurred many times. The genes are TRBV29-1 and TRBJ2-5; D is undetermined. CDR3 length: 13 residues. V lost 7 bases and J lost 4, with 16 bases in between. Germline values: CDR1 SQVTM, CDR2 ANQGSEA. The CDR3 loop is CSALLSSRETQYF. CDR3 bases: TGCAGCGCGCTGCTGAGCAGTAGAGAGACCCAGTACTTC. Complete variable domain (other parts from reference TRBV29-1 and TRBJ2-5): SAVISQKPSRDICQRGTSLTIQCQVDSQVTMMFWYRQQPGQSLTLIATANQGSEATYESGFVIDKFPISRPNLTFSTLTVSNMSPEDSSIYLCSALLSSRETQYFGPGTRLLVL.

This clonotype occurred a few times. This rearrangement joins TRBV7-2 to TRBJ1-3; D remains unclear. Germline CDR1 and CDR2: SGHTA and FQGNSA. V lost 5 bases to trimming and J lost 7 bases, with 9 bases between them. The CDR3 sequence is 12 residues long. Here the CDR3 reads CASSPGLNTIYF. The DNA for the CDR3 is TGTGCCAGCAGCCCCGGCCTCAACACCATATATTTT.

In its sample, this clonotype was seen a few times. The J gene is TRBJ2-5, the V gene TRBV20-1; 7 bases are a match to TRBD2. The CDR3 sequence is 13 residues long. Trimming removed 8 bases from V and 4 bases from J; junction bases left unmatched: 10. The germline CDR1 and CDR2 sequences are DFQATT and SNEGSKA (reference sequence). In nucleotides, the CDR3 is TGCAGTTTAGCGGGTCCCCTCAGAGAGACCCAGTACTTC. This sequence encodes CSLAGPLRETQYF.

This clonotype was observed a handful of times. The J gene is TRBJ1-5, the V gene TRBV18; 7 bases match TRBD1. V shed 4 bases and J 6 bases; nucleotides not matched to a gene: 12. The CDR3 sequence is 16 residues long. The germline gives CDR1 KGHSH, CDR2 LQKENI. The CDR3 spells CASSQGTDILSQPQHF. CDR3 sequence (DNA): TGTGCCAGCTCACAAGGGACAGACATCCTGAGTCAGCCCCAGCATTTT.

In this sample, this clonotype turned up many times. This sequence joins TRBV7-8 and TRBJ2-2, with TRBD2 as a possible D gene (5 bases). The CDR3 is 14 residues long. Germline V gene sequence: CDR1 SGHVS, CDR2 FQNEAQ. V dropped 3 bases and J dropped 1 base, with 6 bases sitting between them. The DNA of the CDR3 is TGTGCCAGCAGCTTGGACTGGAACACCGGGGAGCTGTTTTTT. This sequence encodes CASSLDWNTGELFF.

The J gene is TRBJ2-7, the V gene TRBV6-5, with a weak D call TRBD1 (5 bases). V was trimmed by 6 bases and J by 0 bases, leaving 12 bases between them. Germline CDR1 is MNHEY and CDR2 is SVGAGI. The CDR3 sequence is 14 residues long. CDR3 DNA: TGTGCCAGCAGGTCTCAGGGCAGCTCCTACGAGCAGTACTTC. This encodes CASRSQGSSYEQYF.